This T cell receptor (beta chain) derives from a study of long-term antiretroviral therapy in people with HIV. The CDR3 contains 13 residues. Trimming took 3 bases from V and 6 from J, leaving 10 bases between them. In germline, CDR1 is MNHNS, CDR2 SASEGT. This was the immunoSEQ v3.0 assay at survey level. The protocol was immunoSEQ multiplex PCR, while the TCRdb copy is restricted to in-frame clones and leaves out a portion. The repertoire holds some 31,000 clones, more than 95% seen once, with just under 3% in the top ten. The source was unsorted PBMCs, collected 6.9 years after starting antiretroviral therapy. V and J are TRBV6-1 and TRBJ2-3; D unclear. This receptor was identified in a man aged 25 to 40 with HIV. The DNA of the CDR3 is TGTGCCAGCAGTGACCCCACTTGGGATACGCAGTATTTT. Protein product: CASSDPTWDTQYF.